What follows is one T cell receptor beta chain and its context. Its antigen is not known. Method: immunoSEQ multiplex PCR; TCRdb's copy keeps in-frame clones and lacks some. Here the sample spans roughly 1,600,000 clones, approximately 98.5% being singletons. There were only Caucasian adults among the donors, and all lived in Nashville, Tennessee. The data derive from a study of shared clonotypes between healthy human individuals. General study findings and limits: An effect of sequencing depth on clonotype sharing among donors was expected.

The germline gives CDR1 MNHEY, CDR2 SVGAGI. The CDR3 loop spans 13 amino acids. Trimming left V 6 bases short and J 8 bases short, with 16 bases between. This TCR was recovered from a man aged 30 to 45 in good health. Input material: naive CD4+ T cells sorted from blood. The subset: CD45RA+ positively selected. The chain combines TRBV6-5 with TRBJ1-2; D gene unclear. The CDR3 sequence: CASSFDGVRGYTF. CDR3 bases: TGTGCCAGCAGCTTCGACGGGGTTCGAGGCTACACCTTC.